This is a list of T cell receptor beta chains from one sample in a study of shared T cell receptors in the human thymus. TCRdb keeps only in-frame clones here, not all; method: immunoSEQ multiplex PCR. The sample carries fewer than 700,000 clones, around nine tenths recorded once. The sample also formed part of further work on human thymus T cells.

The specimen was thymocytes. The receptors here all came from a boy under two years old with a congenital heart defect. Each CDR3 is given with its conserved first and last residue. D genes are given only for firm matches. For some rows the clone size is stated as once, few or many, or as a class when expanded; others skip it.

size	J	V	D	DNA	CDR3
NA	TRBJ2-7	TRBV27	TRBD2	TGTGCCAGCAGTCCCCGGACTAGCGGGGCCTACGAGCAGTACTTC	CASSPRTSGAYEQYF
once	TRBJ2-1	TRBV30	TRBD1	TGTGCCTGGAGTGATGGGGCTCCCAGTAGGGACAGCTCAGGACCAAGGGAGCAGTTCTTC	CAWSDGAPSRDSSGPREQFF
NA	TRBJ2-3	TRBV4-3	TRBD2	TGCGCCAGCAGCCCAGGACGGGGCGGGAGGTCTAGCACAGATACGCAGTATTTT	CASSPGRGGRSSTDTQYF
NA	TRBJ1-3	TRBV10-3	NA	TGTGCCATCAGGGACTGTCCGTCTGGAAACACCATATATTTT	CAIRDCPSGNTIYF
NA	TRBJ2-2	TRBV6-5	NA	TGTGCCAGCAGTCCCCAGCGGGCTAACACCGGGGAGCTGTTTTTT	CASSPQRANTGELFF
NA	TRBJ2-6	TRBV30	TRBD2	TGTGCCTGGAGTCCACGAGGTAGCGGGAGAGGGGGGGCCAACGTCCTGACTTTC	CAWSPRGSGRGGANVLTF
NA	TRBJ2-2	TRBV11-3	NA	TGTGCCAGCAGCTTTTTTTGGCCAGTAACAACAACCGGGGAGCTGTTTTTT	CASSFFWPVTTTGELFF
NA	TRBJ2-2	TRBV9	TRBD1	TGTGCCAGCAGCAACGGGACAGGGAGGGGCGGGGAGCTGTTTTTT	CASSNGTGRGGELFF
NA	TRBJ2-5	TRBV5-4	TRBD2	TGTGCCAGCAGCTTGGGGGTAGCGGGAGGAGAGTGGCAAGAGACCCAGTACTTC	CASSLGVAGGEWQETQYF
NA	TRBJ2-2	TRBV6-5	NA	TGTGCCAGCAGTCCGTACGGGGCCGGGGAGCTGTTTTTT	CASSPYGAGELFF
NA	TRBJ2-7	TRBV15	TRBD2	TGTGCCACCAGCAGAGCTGGGACTAGTCGCTACGAGCAGTACTTC	CATSRAGTSRYEQYF
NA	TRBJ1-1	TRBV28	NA	TGTGCCAGCACTCTAACGGCGGCTGAAGCTTTCTTT	CASTLTAAEAFF
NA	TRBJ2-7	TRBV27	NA	TGTGCCAGCAGTTTATCGGGGACTGACTACGAGCAGTACTTC	CASSLSGTDYEQYF
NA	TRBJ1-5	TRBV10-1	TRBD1	TGCGCCAGCAGTCCGGACAGGGGGTGCGATCAGCCCCAGCATTTT	CASSPDRGCDQPQHF
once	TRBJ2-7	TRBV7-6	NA	TGTGCCAGCAGCTTAATCGGGCAAGGGAGGAGACACCCCTACGAGCAGTACTTC	CASSLIGQGRRHPYEQYF
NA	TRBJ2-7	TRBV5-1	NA	TGCGCCAGCAGCTTGCTTAGGGGCGATTACGAGCAGTACTTC	CASSLLRGDYEQYF
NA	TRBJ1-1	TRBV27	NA	TGTGCCAGCAGTTTGAGCATCACTGAAGCTTTCTTT	CASSLSITEAFF
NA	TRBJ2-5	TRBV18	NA	TGTGCCAGCTCACCACTAGACCCGGCCCAGGGGGGCCAAGAGACCCAGTACTTC	CASSPLDPAQGGQETQYF
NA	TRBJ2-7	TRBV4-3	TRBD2	TGCGCCAGCAGCCAAGCCAGACTAGCGGGAGCCTACGAGCAGTACTTC	CASSQARLAGAYEQYF
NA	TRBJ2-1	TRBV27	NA	TGTGCCAGCAGTTTATCAGGACGGGGCAATGAGCAGTTCTTC	CASSLSGRGNEQFF
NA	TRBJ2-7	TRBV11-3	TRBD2	TGTGCCAGCAGCTTATACCGACGGGAGCGGGGACCCTACGAGCAGTACTTC	CASSLYRRERGPYEQYF
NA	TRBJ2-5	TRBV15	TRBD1	TGTGCCACCAGCAGGGGGCCAGGGGGGACCCAGTACTTC	CATSRGPGGTQYF
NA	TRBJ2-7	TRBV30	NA	TGTGCCTGGAGTGTGCGTCCAGGGCCGACGTCCTACGAGCAGTACTTC	CAWSVRPGPTSYEQYF
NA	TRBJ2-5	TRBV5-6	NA	TGTGCCAGCAGCTTGGCCAATGGGGGCAGGGCGGAGAAGACCCAGTACTTC	CASSLANGGRAEKTQYF
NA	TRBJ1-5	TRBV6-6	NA	TGTGCCAGCAGTGGCCAACATGGCGGTAGCAATCAGCCCCAGCATTTT	CASSGQHGGSNQPQHF
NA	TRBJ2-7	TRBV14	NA	TGTGCCAGCAGCCACAGAAACTACGAGCAGTACTTC	CASSHRNYEQYF
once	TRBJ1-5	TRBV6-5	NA	TGTGCCAGCAGTAAGGACAGCCTTCGGCGACAGCCCCAGCATTTT	CASSKDSLRRQPQHF
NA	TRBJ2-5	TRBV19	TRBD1	TGTGCCAGTAGTATGCGCCCACTAGCAGGGGGCGAGACCCAGTACTTC	CASSMRPLAGGETQYF
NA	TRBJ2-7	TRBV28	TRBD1	TGTGCCAGCAGCAGGACAGGAGACTCCTACGAGCAGTACTTC	CASSRTGDSYEQYF
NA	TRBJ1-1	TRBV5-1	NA	TGCGCCAGCAGCTTGTTTGGGGGGGACGGAGGAGAGGCACAAGCTTTCTTT	CASSLFGGDGGEAQAFF
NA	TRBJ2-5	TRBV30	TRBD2	TGTGCCTGGAGCGCCTCCGGACTAGCGGGAGAAGAGACCCAGTACTTC	CAWSASGLAGEETQYF
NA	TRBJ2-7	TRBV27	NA	TGTGCCAGCAGTTCTCCCGGAGCGCGGAGGAGTTGGGAGCAGTACTTC	CASSSPGARRSWEQYF
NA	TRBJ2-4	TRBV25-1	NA	TGTGCCAGCAGTGGTAGCAGGGGGGAAGCCAAAAACATTCAGTACTTC	CASSGSRGEAKNIQYF
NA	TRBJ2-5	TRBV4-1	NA	TGCGCCAGCAGCCACCACAAGTTGGGAACGACAGCCGAGGAGACCCAGTACTTC	CASSHHKLGTTAEETQYF
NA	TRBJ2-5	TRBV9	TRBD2	TGTGCCAGCAGCGTAGGACTAGCGTGGGAGACCCAGTACTTC	CASSVGLAWETQYF
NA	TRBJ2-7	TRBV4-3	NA	TGCGCCAGCAGCCCCCGACCCGAAGAGGTATACGAGCAGTACTTC	CASSPRPEEVYEQYF
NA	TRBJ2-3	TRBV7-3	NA	TGTGCCAGCAGCCACACCTCCACAGATACGCAGTATTTT	CASSHTSTDTQYF
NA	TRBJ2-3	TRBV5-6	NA	TGTGCCAGCAGCTTACGACTGCCGGGAGGCACAGATACGCAGTATTTT	CASSLRLPGGTDTQYF
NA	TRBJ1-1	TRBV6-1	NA	TGTGCCAGCAAGTTACCGGGGAAGAACACTGAAGCTTTCTTT	CASKLPGKNTEAFF
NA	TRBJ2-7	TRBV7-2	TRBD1	TGTGCCAGCAGCTCGGACAGGCATCCCTACGAGCAGTACTTC	CASSSDRHPYEQYF
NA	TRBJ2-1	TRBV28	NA	TGTGCCAGCAGTCTAGCGCCCCACCTCTACAATGAGCAGTTCTTC	CASSLAPHLYNEQFF
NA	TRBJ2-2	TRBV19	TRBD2	TGTGCCAGTAGTGGGACTAGCGAGAACACCGGGGAGCTGTTTTTT	CASSGTSENTGELFF
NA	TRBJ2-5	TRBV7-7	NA	TGTGCCAGCAGCTTACTGGGTGAGGGGACCCAGTACTTC	CASSLLGEGTQYF
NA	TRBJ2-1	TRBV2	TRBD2	TGTGCCAGCAGTGAGTACGGAGGAAGCGGGGTCTATGAGCAGTTCTTC	CASSEYGGSGVYEQFF
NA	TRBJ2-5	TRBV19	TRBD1	TGTGCCAGTAGTACAGGGACAGGGGGCGAGGAGACCCAGTACTTC	CASSTGTGGEETQYF
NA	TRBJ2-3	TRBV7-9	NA	TGTGCCAGCACCACCAAAAGACTTATCACAGATACGCAGTATTTT	CASTTKRLITDTQYF
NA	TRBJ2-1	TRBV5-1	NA	TGCGCCAGCAGCTTGGGGTGGCGGGATGAGCAGTTCTTC	CASSLGWRDEQFF
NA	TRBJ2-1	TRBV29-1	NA	TGCAGCGCCGTGGGTCCAGGGGCCAATGAGCAGTTCTTC	CSAVGPGANEQFF
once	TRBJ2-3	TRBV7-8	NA	TGTGCCAGCAGTCCAAGACAGATACGCACAGATACGCAGTATTTT	CASSPRQIRTDTQYF
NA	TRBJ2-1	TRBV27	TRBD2	TGTGCCAGCAGTCCGAGGGACGGGACTAGCGGGAGTGTCGCCTACAATGAGCAGTTCTTC	CASSPRDGTSGSVAYNEQFF
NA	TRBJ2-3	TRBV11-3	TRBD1	TGTGCCAGCAGCCCCCCCGGGCTCAGGGGGCCAGATACGCAGTATTTT	CASSPPGLRGPDTQYF
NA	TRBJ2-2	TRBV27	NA	TGTGCCAGCAGTCGCCGAGGTAGCCTAAACACCGGGGAGCTGTTTTTT	CASSRRGSLNTGELFF
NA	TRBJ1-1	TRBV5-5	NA	TGTGCCAGCAGCCCTGCCCCGACTGGTAACACTGAAGCTTTCTTT	CASSPAPTGNTEAFF
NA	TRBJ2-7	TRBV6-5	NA	TGTGCCAGTGCTACGCTGGGGGCGGACCCCTACGAGCAGTACTTC	CASATLGADPYEQYF
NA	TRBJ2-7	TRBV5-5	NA	TGTGCCAGCAGCTTGGAGAGCTACGAGCAGTACTTC	CASSLESYEQYF